This T cell receptor (beta chain) was captured by sequencing in a study of blood T cell repertoires in COVID-19. TCRdb's copy holds only in-frame clones and misses some; the assay was immunoSEQ multiplex PCR. Found here are some 120,000 clones, 75% to 85% of them singletons; the top ten hold 3.5% to 4%. The CDR3 length is 14 residues. Germline V gene lookup returns CDR1 MDHEN and CDR2 SYDVKM. Trimming cost V 5 bases and J 0 bases, with 10 bases left between them. The TCR sequence derives from a woman aged 45 to 65 with acute or convalescent COVID-19. The chain combines TRBV28 with TRBJ1-2; no definite D call. The sequenced sample was peripheral blood. The CDR3 nucleotides read TGTGCCAGCAGTCCGCACCGGGCTAACTATGGCTACACCTTC. It codes for CASSPHRANYGYTF.